A single sample is the source of the 30 T cell receptor beta chains below, sequenced in a study of T cells after yellow fever vaccination. TCRdb processed the 5' RACE reads anew with MiXCR; each CDR3 protein has one entry. The table shows hundreds of thousands of distinct CDR3 sequences, with around 19% occurring only once. The sample here was PBMCs, taken before the yellow fever booster vaccination. The source of these receptors is a man aged 18 to 35 who received the YFV17D yellow fever vaccine.

This clonotype was detected once. The chain combines TRBV2 with TRBJ1-4; D unclear. This CDR3 has 12 amino acids. Germline V CDR1 and CDR2: SNHLY, FYNNEI. Trimming removed 7 bases from V and 0 bases from J, with 3 bases in between. The DNA for the CDR3 is TGTGCCAGCATTGCAACTAATGAAAAACTGTTTTTT. Amino acids: CASIATNEKLFF.

This sequence joins TRBV5-4 and TRBJ2-7; 8 nucleotides match TRBD1. The V and J ends lost 4 bases and 3 bases, in that order; junction bases with no gene match: 3. The CDR3 contains 13 residues. Germline CDR1 and CDR2: SGHNT and YYREEE (reference sequence). CDR3 coding DNA: TGTGCCAGCAGCCGGACAGGGAACTACGAGCAGTACGTC. Amino acids: CASSRTGNYEQYV.

V and J are TRBV10-3 and TRBJ2-2, with 12 nucleotides matching TRBD1. Per germline, CDR1 ENHRY and CDR2 SYGVKD. The CDR3 loop spans 14 amino acids. With 9 bases clipped from V and 2 bases from J, the junction kept 1 base outside the gene matches. The CDR3 region has the DNA TGTGCCATGGGACAGGGGGCAAACACCGGGGAGCTGTTTTTT. This gives the protein CAMGQGANTGELFF.

The chain has TRBV20-1 and TRBJ2-7; weak D call: TRBD2 (5 bases). The V end was cut by 0 bases, the J end by 3 bases, with 18 bases between. CDR3 size: 16 residues. CDR1 and CDR2 (germline): DFQATT, SNEGSKA (reference sequence). The CDR3 protein is CSARDGLRESIYEQYV. As DNA, the CDR3 is TGCAGTGCTAGAGATGGCCTTAGGGAGAGCATCTACGAGCAGTACGTC.

This clonotype was counted between two and nine times. CDR3 amino acids: CSVKTGTKEGAFF. CDR3 bases: TGCAGCGTCAAGACCGGGACCAAAGAGGGAGCTTTCTTT. The chain employs TRBV29-1 and TRBJ1-1; weak D call: TRBD1 (5 bases). Germline-derived CDR1 and CDR2 are SQVTM and ANQGSEA. Trimming took off 6 bases at V and 10 bases at J, with 21 bases between the two ends. There are 13 residues in the CDR3. Full variable domain (outside the CDR3, taken from reference TRBV29-1 and TRBJ1-1): SAVISQKPSRDICQRGTSLTIQCQVDSQVTMMFWYRQQPGQSLTLIATANQGSEATYESGFVIDKFPISRPNLTFSTLTVSNMSPEDSSIYLCSVKTGTKEGAFFGQGTRLTVV.

This clonotype has more than one count but fewer than ten. The rearrangement uses TRBV24-1 and TRBJ2-3; 9 bases are a match to TRBD1. Trimming at V came to 1 base and at J to 0 bases, leaving 4 bases not matched to a gene. Germline CDR1 KGHDR, CDR2 SFDVKD. The CDR3 consists of 17 residues. Written as DNA, the CDR3 is TGTGCCACCAGTGATTTCCTCGGGACAGGGAGCACAGATACGCAGTATTTT. It translates to CATSDFLGTGSTDTQYF.

This chain connects TRBV29-1 to TRBJ2-2; D uncertain. Germline CDR1 SQVTM, CDR2 ANQGSEA. The CDR3 is 14 amino acids. The ends were cut back, 7 bases at V and 7 bases at J, with 19 bases in the middle. CDR3 nucleotide sequence: TGCAGCGCCTCAACTTCAGGAGTTGGCGGGGAGCTGTTTTTT. Translation: CSASTSGVGGELFF.

This clonotype turned up a few times. The V call is TRBV24-1, the J call TRBJ2-5; possibly TRBD2 for D (6 bases). This CDR3 spans 15 amino acids. V dropped 3 bases and J dropped 9 bases, with 19 bases sitting between them. Germline CDR1 is KGHDR and CDR2 is SFDVKD. The CDR3 DNA is TGTGCCACCAGTGATGGCGGACGGAACGGGGGACCCCAGTACTTC. This sequence encodes CATSDGGRNGGPQYF.

V and J are TRBV20-1 and TRBJ1-1, with 7 positions matching TRBD1. Germline values: CDR1 DFQATT, CDR2 SNEGSKA (reference sequence). The J segment lost 0 bases and the V segment lost 6 bases, leaving 10 bases of the junction unmatched. This CDR3 contains 15 residues. The chain's CDR3 is CSAPRRQGVNTEAFF. The CDR3 DNA is TGCAGTGCGCCCCGAAGACAGGGAGTGAACACTGAAGCTTTCTTT.

The rearrangement uses TRBV7-3 and TRBJ2-3; TRBD1 matches 8 bases. CDR1 is SGHTA and CDR2 is FQGTGA in the germline V gene. V dropped 4 bases and J dropped 3; count of bases not matched to a gene: 3. This CDR3 region has 14 residues. The CDR3 here is CASSSRGLTDTQYF. Here the CDR3 DNA reads TGTGCCAGCAGCTCCAGGGGGCTGACAGATACGCAGTATTTT.

CDR3 region: CASSFGALTYNEQFF. Here the CDR3 DNA reads TGCGCCAGCAGCTTCGGAGCCTTGACCTACAATGAGCAGTTCTTC. The J gene is TRBJ2-1, the V gene TRBV5-1; the D is unclear. CDR1 SGHRS and CDR2 YFSETQ come from the germline V gene. This CDR3 is 15 amino acids long. V lost 2 bases and J 2 bases, leaving 11 bases between the germline ends.

This clonotype turned up a few times. The rearrangement joins TRBV7-2 to TRBJ2-1; 9 nucleotides align to TRBD2. The CDR3 contains 15 residues. V was clipped by 0 bases and J by 8 bases; unmatched bases: 5. In germline, CDR1 is SGHTA, CDR2 FQGNSA. The CDR3 loop is CASSLAGTSSYEQFF. The CDR3 nucleotides are TGTGCCAGCAGCTTAGCCGGGACTAGCTCGTATGAGCAGTTCTTC.

About this clonotype: One end of the junction fails to match germline, which may point to a read error. This chain uses TRBV5-4 with TRBJ2-5; 9 nucleotides agree with TRBD2. This CDR3 is 15 amino acids long. Germline V lookup: CDR1 SGHNT, CDR2 YYREEE (reference sequence). The CDR3 sequence is CASSLPSGIQDTQYF. The DNA for the CDR3 is TGTGCCAGCAGCTTACCTAGCGGGATTCAAGATACCCAGTACTTC.

There are a few counts of this clonotype. The gene calls are TRBV15 and TRBJ1-4; the match to TRBD1 covers 8 bases. Germline V gene sequence: CDR1 LNHNV, CDR2 YYDKDF (reference sequence). The CDR3 covers 14 residues. V shed 3 bases and J 8 bases; nucleotides not matched to a gene: 5. CDR3 in amino acids: CATSRTGVDEKLFF. In nucleotides, the CDR3 is TGTGCCACCAGCAGGACAGGGGTGGACGAAAAACTGTTTTTT.

This chain connects TRBV9 to TRBJ2-7, with no clear D. Germline assignment: CDR1 SGDLS and CDR2 YYNGEE. The V gene lost 0 bases and the J gene lost 3 bases, with 4 bases spanning the gap. The CDR3 consists of 12 residues. The CDR3 is CASSVGDYEQYF. The CDR3 region has the DNA TGTGCCAGCAGCGTAGGGGACTACGAGCAGTACTTC.

This clonotype was recorded at least ten times. The chain is built from TRBV29-1 and TRBJ1-1, with 7 bases lining up with TRBD1. The CDR3 length is 10 residues. Germline V CDR1 and CDR2: SQVTM, ANQGSEA. The V gene end was trimmed by 4 bases and the J gene end by 9 bases; junction bases not matched to a gene: 2. Here the CDR3 reads CSVGQGQAFF. The CDR3 DNA sequence: TGCAGCGTTGGACAGGGCCAAGCTTTCTTT. Based on the CDR3 plus reference TRBV29-1 and TRBJ1-1, the full variable domain is SAVISQKPSRDICQRGTSLTIQCQVDSQVTMMFWYRQQPGQSLTLIATANQGSEATYESGFVIDKFPISRPNLTFSTLTVSNMSPEDSSIYLCSVGQGQAFFGQGTRLTVV.

This clonotype was picked up a small number of times. The J gene is TRBJ2-7, the V gene TRBV15; unclear D gene. Between the trimmed V and J ends, which lost 0 bases and 2 bases, there was a span of 8 bases. The CDR3 runs to 14 residues. Germline V gives CDR1 LNHNV, CDR2 YYDKDF (reference sequence). CDR3 coding DNA: TGTGCCACCAGCAGAGATTGGGCTACCTACGAGCAGTACGTC. This gives the protein CATSRDWATYEQYV.

The chain has TRBV5-5 and TRBJ1-2, with a weak D call TRBD1 (5 bases). The CDR3 contains 15 residues. V was trimmed by 0 bases and J by 4 bases, leaving 13 bases between them. Per germline, CDR1 SGHKS and CDR2 YYEKEE (reference sequence). The DNA for the CDR3 is TGTGCCAGCAGCTTGGCAGGGTATGAATCCTATGGCTACACCTTC. It encodes CASSLAGYESYGYTF.

The chain joins TRBV4-1 to TRBJ2-7; D might be TRBD1 (6 bases). Germline V lookup: CDR1 MGHRA, CDR2 YSYEKL. The CDR3 loop spans 15 amino acids. The germline V and J ends were trimmed by 3 bases and 2 bases, with 14 bases remaining between them. In DNA form, the CDR3 reads TGCGCCAGCAGCCATGTAGCGCAGGGGCCCTACGAGCAGTACTTC. As protein: CASSHVAQGPYEQYF.

The sample holds a few counts of this clonotype. The genes are TRBV20-1 and TRBJ1-2; D possibly corresponds to TRBD1 (5 bases). CDR3 length: 13 residues. V lost 8 bases to trimming and J lost 0 bases, with 13 bases between them. Germline CDR1 and CDR2: DFQATT and SNEGSKA (reference sequence). Here the CDR3 DNA reads TGCAGTTCCCAGGGAAAAGCTAACTATGGCTACACCTTC. Its translation: CSSQGKANYGYTF.

This clonotype has a handful of counts. The rearrangement joins TRBV29-1 to TRBJ2-6, with TRBD1 as a possible D gene (5 bases). Germline V gene lookup returns CDR1 SQVTM and CDR2 ANQGSEA. The CDR3 spans 13 residues. Trimming cost V 6 bases and J 0 bases, with 6 bases left between them. CDR3 DNA sequence: TGCAGCGTCGACAGCTCTGGGGCCAACGTCCTGACTTTC. Protein sequence: CSVDSSGANVLTF.

The rearrangement joins TRBV5-1 to TRBJ2-7; 10 nucleotides agree with TRBD2. The germline gives CDR1 SGHRS, CDR2 YFSETQ. This CDR3 has 15 residues. Trimming removed 1 base from V and 2 bases from J; junction bases left unmatched: 3. The CDR3 DNA follows: TGCGCCAGCAGCTTGACCGGGACTAGCGCCTACGAGCAGTACTTC. This codes for CASSLTGTSAYEQYF.

This clonotype has a handful of counts. The V and J genes are TRBV5-5 and TRBJ2-1; 7 bases are shared with TRBD2. CDR3 length: 14 amino acids. V dropped 3 bases and J dropped 4; count of bases not matched to a gene: 4. Germline values: CDR1 SGHKS, CDR2 YYEKEE (reference sequence). The CDR3 loop is CASSYRGDYNEQFF. In nucleotides, the CDR3 is TGTGCCAGCAGCTACCGGGGGGATTACAATGAGCAGTTCTTC.

This chain links TRBV4-3 with TRBJ2-2; D is undetermined. The V and J ends lost 3 bases and 2 bases respectively, with 13 bases between them. The CDR3 runs 16 residues. Germline V gives CDR1 LGHNA, CDR2 YSLEER. CDR3 region: CASSQKVVSNTGELFF. The CDR3 DNA is TGCGCCAGCAGCCAGAAAGTCGTCTCCAACACCGGGGAGCTGTTTTTT.

This clonotype was detected many times. V usage is TRBV11-2 and J usage is TRBJ2-7, with TRBD2 as a possible D gene (6 bases). The CDR3 has 12 residues. V was clipped by 1 base and J by 8 bases, with 9 bases between them. The germline CDR1 and CDR2 sequences are SGHAT and FQNNGV. CDR3 in amino acids: CASSLGAGKQYF. CDR3 bases: TGTGCCAGCAGCTTAGGGGCGGGAAAGCAGTACTTC.

V is TRBV15 and J is TRBJ2-4; D perhaps matches TRBD2 (5 bases). Germline CDR1 and CDR2: LNHNV and YYDKDF (reference sequence). This CDR3 comprises 13 residues. V lost 10 bases to trimming and J lost 6 bases, with 16 bases between them. CDR3 nucleotides: TGTGCCAGCAGGCGGGTAGGGCTAAACATTCAGTACTTC. Residues: CASRRVGLNIQYF.

The rearrangement joins TRBV7-2 to TRBJ1-2, with D possibly matching TRBD1 (6 bases). Germline CDR1 reads SGHTA; CDR2 reads FQGNSA. The CDR3 consists of 13 residues. Trimming pared 3 bases from V and 6 bases from J, leaving 11 bases between. CDR3 in DNA: TGTGCCAGCAGCTTTACACAGGGCAATGGCTACACCTTC. This sequence encodes CASSFTQGNGYTF.

The chain joins TRBV12-3 or TRBV12-4 to TRBJ1-5, with unresolved D. This CDR3 contains 13 residues. V lost 6 bases and J 5 bases, leaving 11 bases between the germline ends. CDR3 amino acids: CASSDFGDQPQHF. CDR3 sequence (DNA): TGTGCCAGCAGCGACTTTGGTGATCAGCCCCAGCATTTT.

This clonotype was detected a few times. The rearrangement links TRBV2 to TRBJ1-1; the D is unclear. V dropped 6 bases and J dropped 1 base, with 9 bases sitting between them. Germline lookup yields CDR1 SNHLY and CDR2 FYNNEI. CDR3 size: 13 residues. The CDR3 bases are TGTGCCAGCAGGTTCCGGGGGAACACTGAAGCTTTCTTT. The encoded protein is CASRFRGNTEAFF. Together with reference TRBV2 and TRBJ1-1, the CDR3 gives the full variable domain: EPEVTQTPSHQVTQMGQEVILRCVPISNHLYFYWYRQILGQKVEFLVSFYNNEISEKSEIFDDQFSVERPDGSNFTLKIRSTKLEDSAMYFCASRFRGNTEAFFGQGTRLTVV.

The chain has TRBV7-9 and TRBJ2-1; no reliable D call. The germline V gene has CDR1 SEHNR and CDR2 FQNEAQ (reference sequence). With 2 bases removed from V and 15 bases from J, the gap between germline ends came to 20 bases. The CDR3 loop spans 14 amino acids. The CDR3 protein is CASSLITAEWERFF. Here the CDR3 DNA reads TGTGCCAGCAGCTTAATTACGGCGGAGTGGGAAAGGTTCTTC.